This T cell receptor (beta chain) was sequenced for a study of T cells in Graves' hyperthyroidism and ophthalmopathy. General observations from the study: Ophthalmopathy onset followed model prediction by a median approximately 6.2 months.

There are many counts of this clonotype. Antigen unknown. One junction end disagrees with the germline gene, perhaps due to a read error. RNA transcripts were the template for amplifying TCR beta CDR3 regions. The primer set for the first-round RT-PCR of the TCR CDR3 was HTBI. TCRdb independently ran MiXCR on the multiplex PCR reads; one entry per CDR3 protein. Here the sample spans 600,000 or so distinct CDR3 sequences, 16% being singletons. CDR3 length: 16 amino acids. Germline CDR1 DFQATT, CDR2 SNEGSKA (reference sequence). On the basis of clinical symptoms, serum thyroxine and TRAb, thyroid ultrasound and orbital computed tomography, diagnoses were made.

The clonotype was recovered from a woman aged 25 to 45 with Graves' hyperthyroidism. Sequencing was done on a sample of blood. The chain joins TRBV20-1 to TRBJ1-3; D is unresolved. The CDR3 DNA is TGCAGTGCCAGAGACGAGGTCTCATACTCTGGAAACACCATATATTTT. This sequence encodes CSARDEVSYSGNTIYF.